One sample yielded the 18 T cell receptor beta chains listed below, sequenced in a study of blood T cell repertoires in COVID-19 (dated by TCRdb to the early 2020s). The library came from the immunoSEQ multiplex PCR assay. The table comes from immuneACCESS by way of TCRdb, which keeps in-frame sequences with V and J called. Part of the clones is missing from these tables; in studies checked, under half for an unresolved V gene and the rest for unknown reasons. The sample table holds 27,000 or so clones, of which approximately 79% were seen once. The top ten clonotypes cover about 1.7% of the sample. Sequencing was carried out using peripheral blood. The receptor set was obtained from a man older than 75 with active or convalescent COVID-19.

The chain employs TRBV5-1 and TRBJ2-5; tentative D call: TRBD2 (6 bases). CDR1 and CDR2 (germline): SGHRS, YFSETQ. V lost 0 bases and J 5 bases, leaving 11 bases between the germline ends. The CDR3 covers 14 residues. DNA for the CDR3: TGCGCCAGCAGCTTGGACGTCGGGGGTGAGACCCAGTACTTC. Its protein product is CASSLDVGGETQYF. The full variable domain, rest sourced from reference TRBV5-1 and TRBJ2-5, is KAGVTQTPRYLIKTRGQQVTLSCSPISGHRSVSWYQQTPGQGLQFLFEYFSETQRNKGNFPGRFSGRQFSNSRSEMNVSTLELGDSALYLCASSLDVGGETQYFGPGTRLLVL.

The chain joins TRBV9 to TRBJ2-2; maybe TRBD2 (5 bases). V lost 0 bases and J 12 bases, leaving 21 bases between the germline ends. The V gene's germline CDR1 is SGDLS and CDR2 YYNGEE. This CDR3 has 16 amino acids. The chain's CDR3 is CASSVEGSSSTGKLFF. CDR3 DNA: TGTGCCAGCAGCGTAGAGGGTTCTAGCAGTACTGGGAAGCTGTTTTTT.

The chain uses TRBV18 and TRBJ1-5; 11 nucleotides line up with TRBD1. In germline, CDR1 is KGHSH, CDR2 LQKENI. CDR3 length equals 14 residues. The V and J ends lost 2 bases and 7 bases, in that order; junction bases with no gene match: 1. The DNA for the CDR3 is TGTGCCAGCTCACCAGGGACAGGGGGACAGCCCCAGCATTTT. Amino acids: CASSPGTGGQPQHF.

The chain combines TRBV14 with TRBJ2-1; 7 positions match TRBD1. Germline V gives CDR1 SGHDN, CDR2 FVKESK. The CDR3 spans 14 residues. The V and J ends lost 1 base and 6 bases, in that order; junction bases with no gene match: 3. The CDR3 sequence is CASSQGRQGNEQFF. The CDR3 coding sequence is TGTGCCAGCAGCCAAGGGAGACAGGGCAATGAGCAGTTCTTC.

The CDR3 region has the DNA TGTGCCACCCTAGGACAGGGAGCTTACACTGAAGCTTTCTTT. Translation: CATLGQGAYTEAFF. This chain connects TRBV10-3 to TRBJ1-1; 8 positions match TRBD1. The V gene end was trimmed by 10 bases and the J gene end by 3 bases; junction bases not matched to a gene: 10. Germline CDR1 and CDR2: ENHRY and SYGVKD. CDR3 size: 14 residues.

The chain recombines TRBV29-1 with TRBJ1-1; 7 nucleotides agree with TRBD1. After removal of 7 bases from V and 0 bases from J, the junction contained 2 bases not matched to a gene. Germline-derived CDR1 and CDR2 are SQVTM and ANQGSEA. The CDR3 runs 12 residues. The CDR3 sequence: CSGTGLNTEAFF. For the CDR3, the DNA is TGCAGCGGGACAGGACTGAACACTGAAGCTTTCTTT.

This chain joins TRBV19 and TRBJ2-7, with TRBD2 as a possible D gene (5 bases). Trimming pared 3 bases from V and 5 bases from J, leaving 11 bases between. The CDR3 has 13 amino acids. Germline V gives CDR1 LNHDA, CDR2 SQIVND (reference sequence). The CDR3 region is CASSISQTNEQYF. Written as DNA, the CDR3 is TGTGCCAGTAGTATCTCCCAGACTAACGAGCAGTACTTC.

This rearrangement joins TRBV15 to TRBJ2-3; 10 bases are shared with TRBD2. CDR3 length: 16 amino acids. V lost 0 bases, J lost 3 bases, and 3 bases stayed unmatched. Germline assignment: CDR1 LNHNV and CDR2 YYDKDF (reference sequence). The CDR3 DNA reads TGTGCCACCAGCAGAGATCATAGCGGGAGGACAGATACGCAGTATTTT. This gives the protein CATSRDHSGRTDTQYF. Filled out from reference TRBV15 and TRBJ2-3, the complete variable domain reads DAMVIQNPRYQVTQFGKPVTLSCSQTLNHNVMYWYQQKSSQAPKLLFHYYDKDFNNEADTPDNFQSRRPNTSFCFLDIRSPGLGDTAMYLCATSRDHSGRTDTQYFGPGTRLTVL.

This clone turned up a few times. V and J are TRBV25-1 and TRBJ2-5; D remains unclear. CDR3 length equals 11 residues. The V and J ends lost 11 bases and 7 bases respectively, with 14 bases between them. Germline assignment: CDR1 MGHDK and CDR2 SYGVNS. The CDR3: CAAYGLGTQYF. In nucleotides, the CDR3 is TGTGCCGCTTACGGGTTGGGGACCCAGTACTTC.

This CDR3 reads CASSRGGEIYPMMAGELFF. The CDR3 bases are TGTGCCAGCAGTCGGGGGGGGGAAATTTACCCAATGATGGCCGGGGAGCTGTTTTTT. The chain carries TRBV27 and TRBJ2-2; 8 positions agree with TRBD2. Germline V CDR1 and CDR2: MNHEY, SMNVEV (reference sequence). V trimming: 5 bases; J trimming: 6 bases; junction bases outside the gene matches: 20. The CDR3 has 19 residues.

The DNA for the CDR3 is TGTGCCAGCAGCGAGGGACAGCACTACGAGCAGTACTTC. Translation: CASSEGQHYEQYF. The rearrangement uses TRBV7-9 and TRBJ2-7; 7 nucleotides match TRBD1. Germline V gene data show CDR1 as SEHNR and CDR2 as FQNEAQ (reference sequence). There are 13 residues in the CDR3. The trim removed 5 bases at V and 3 bases at J, leaving 4 bases unmatched.

J is TRBJ1-2 and V is TRBV5-4, with D possibly matching TRBD1 (6 bases). The germline CDR1 and CDR2 sequences are SGHNT and YYREEE (reference sequence). The V and J ends lost 4 bases and 6 bases respectively, with 13 bases between them. The CDR3 is 13 amino acids. In DNA, the CDR3 is TGTGCCAGCAGCCCCCGGGGGGCGGATGGCTACACCTTC. This encodes CASSPRGADGYTF.

The rearrangement joins TRBV27 to TRBJ1-1, with a tentative D call TRBD1 (5 bases). CDR1 is MNHEY and CDR2 is SMNVEV in the germline V gene (reference sequence). The CDR3 runs 15 residues. Trimming removed 6 bases from V and 4 bases from J, with 18 bases in between. The CDR3 DNA follows: TGTGCCAGCAGCTCCGGGCTCCCTAGGGGCACTGAAGCTTTCTTT. Amino acids: CASSSGLPRGTEAFF.

The CDR3 sequence: CASSAPGVDTQYF. DNA of the CDR3: TGTGCCAGCAGCGCCCCGGGGGTAGATACGCAGTATTTT. The rearrangement links TRBV9 to TRBJ2-3, with D perhaps matching TRBD2 (6 bases). Germline CDR1 reads SGDLS; CDR2 reads YYNGEE. Trimming left V 3 bases short and J 5 bases short, with 10 bases between. The CDR3 is made up of 13 amino acids.

The rearrangement links TRBV10-2 to TRBJ1-2; 11 nucleotides align to TRBD1. Germline CDR1 reads WSHSY; CDR2 reads SAAADI. The CDR3 is 14 residues long. Losses at the gene ends were 6 bases for V and 7 bases for J; bases not matched to a gene: 7. The CDR3 reads CASRDRGRASGYTF. In DNA, the CDR3 is TGCGCCAGCAGGGACAGGGGGCGAGCTAGTGGCTACACCTTC.

The V and J genes are TRBV27 and TRBJ1-2; 8 positions match TRBD1. The junction had 6 bases not matched to a gene; V was cut back by 4 bases and J by 8 bases. Germline V lookup: CDR1 MNHEY, CDR2 SMNVEV (reference sequence). The CDR3 covers 13 residues. The CDR3 sequence: CASSYRTGQGYTF. The CDR3 region has the DNA TGTGCCAGCAGTTACCGGACAGGGCAAGGCTACACCTTC.

The chain employs TRBV28 and TRBJ2-2, with 8 nucleotides matching TRBD1. Unmatched junction bases numbered 5, after V lost 8 bases and J lost 3 bases. The germline V gene encodes CDR1 MDHEN and CDR2 SYDVKM. The CDR3 sequence is 14 residues long. CDR3 amino acids: CASLTGEYTGELFF. The CDR3 nucleotides are TGTGCCAGCTTGACAGGGGAGTACACCGGGGAGCTGTTTTTT.

The chain links TRBV10-3 to TRBJ2-1; maybe TRBD2 (5 bases). The germline gives CDR1 ENHRY, CDR2 SYGVKD. V dropped 3 bases and J dropped 1 base, with 10 bases sitting between them. The CDR3 contains 15 residues. This chain's CDR3 is CAISDPLGSYNEQFF. The CDR3 coding sequence is TGTGCCATCAGTGACCCACTAGGTTCCTACAATGAGCAGTTCTTC.